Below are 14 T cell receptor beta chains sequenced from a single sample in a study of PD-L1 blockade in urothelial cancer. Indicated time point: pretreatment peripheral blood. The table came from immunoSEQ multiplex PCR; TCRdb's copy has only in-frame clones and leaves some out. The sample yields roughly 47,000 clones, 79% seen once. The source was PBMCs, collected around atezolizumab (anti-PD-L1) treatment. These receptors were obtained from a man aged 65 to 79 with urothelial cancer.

For the CDR3, the DNA is TGCGCCAGCAGCTTGGGAGGGTCCACAGATACGCAGTATTTT. Protein sequence: CASSLGGSTDTQYF. V usage is TRBV5-1 and J usage is TRBJ2-3; TRBD2 might be the D (5 bases). Per the germline V gene, CDR1 is SGHRS and CDR2 is YFSETQ. The V and J ends lost 0 bases and 2 bases respectively, with 7 bases between them. The CDR3 consists of 14 residues. Together with reference TRBV5-1 and TRBJ2-3, the CDR3 gives the full variable domain: KAGVTQTPRYLIKTRGQQVTLSCSPISGHRSVSWYQQTPGQGLQFLFEYFSETQRNKGNFPGRFSGRQFSNSRSEMNVSTLELGDSALYLCASSLGGSTDTQYFGPGTRLTVL.

In nucleotides, the CDR3 is TGTGCCAGCAGCTTACCCCCGAGACAGGGGGCAGGCGACGAGCAGTACTTC. Its translation: CASSLPPRQGAGDEQYF. This chain uses TRBV7-3 with TRBJ2-7, with 10 positions matching TRBD1. After removal of 2 bases from V and 5 bases from J, the junction contained 12 bases not matched to a gene. The CDR3 has 17 residues. CDR1 is SGHTA and CDR2 is FQGTGA in the germline V gene.

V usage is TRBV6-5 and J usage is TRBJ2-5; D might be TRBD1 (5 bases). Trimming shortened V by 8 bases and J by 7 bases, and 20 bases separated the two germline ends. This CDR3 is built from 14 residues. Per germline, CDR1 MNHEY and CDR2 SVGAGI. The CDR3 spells CASGELTAYSTQYF. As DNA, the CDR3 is TGTGCCAGCGGGGAACTGACAGCCTATTCGACCCAGTACTTC.

CDR3 coding DNA: TGTGCCAGCAGCCCCCGGGGGGATACGCAGTATTTT. Amino acids: CASSPRGDTQYF. The gene calls are TRBV9 and TRBJ2-3, with D maybe TRBD2 (6 bases). The V gene lost 4 bases and the J gene lost 6 bases, with 9 bases spanning the gap. CDR1 is SGDLS and CDR2 is YYNGEE in the germline V gene. This CDR3 is built from 12 residues.

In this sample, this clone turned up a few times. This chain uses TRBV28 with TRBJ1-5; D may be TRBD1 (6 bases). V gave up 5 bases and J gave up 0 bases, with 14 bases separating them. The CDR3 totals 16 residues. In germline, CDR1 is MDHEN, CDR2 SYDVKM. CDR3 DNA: TGTGCCAGCAGTACCCACAGGGATTATAGCAATCAGCCCCAGCATTTT. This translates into CASSTHRDYSNQPQHF.

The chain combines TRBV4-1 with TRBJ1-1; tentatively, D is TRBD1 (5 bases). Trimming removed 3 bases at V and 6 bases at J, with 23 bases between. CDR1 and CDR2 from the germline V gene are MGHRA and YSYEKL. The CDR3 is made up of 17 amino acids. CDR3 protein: CASSHLVGGRKIAEAFF. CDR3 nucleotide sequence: TGCGCCAGCAGCCATCTGGTGGGGGGGAGAAAGATCGCTGAAGCTTTCTTT.

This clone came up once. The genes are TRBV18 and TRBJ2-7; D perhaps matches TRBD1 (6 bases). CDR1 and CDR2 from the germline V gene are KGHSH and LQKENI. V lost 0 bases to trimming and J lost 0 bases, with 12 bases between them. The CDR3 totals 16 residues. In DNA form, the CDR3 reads TGTGCCAGCTCACCACCGACGGCAGGGGACTCCTACGAGCAGTACTTC. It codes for CASSPPTAGDSYEQYF.

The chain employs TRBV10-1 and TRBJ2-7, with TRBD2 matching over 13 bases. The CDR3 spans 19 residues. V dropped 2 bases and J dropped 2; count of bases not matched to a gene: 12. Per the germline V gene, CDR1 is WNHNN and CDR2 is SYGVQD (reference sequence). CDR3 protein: CASSEPRGQGTSGTYEQYF. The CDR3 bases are TGCGCCAGCAGTGAGCCCCGGGGCCAGGGGACTAGCGGGACCTACGAGCAGTACTTC.

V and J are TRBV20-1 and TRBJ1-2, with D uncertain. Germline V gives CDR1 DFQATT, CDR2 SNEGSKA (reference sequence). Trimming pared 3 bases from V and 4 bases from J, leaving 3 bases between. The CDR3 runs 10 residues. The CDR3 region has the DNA TGCAGTGCTAGGGCCTATGGCTACACCTTC. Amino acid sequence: CSARAYGYTF.

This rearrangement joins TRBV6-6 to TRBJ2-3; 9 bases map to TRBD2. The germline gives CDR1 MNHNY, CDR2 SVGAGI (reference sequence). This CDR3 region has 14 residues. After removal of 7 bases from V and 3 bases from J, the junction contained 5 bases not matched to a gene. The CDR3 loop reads CASNPSGVTDTQYF. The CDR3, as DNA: TGTGCCAGCAACCCTAGCGGGGTGACAGATACGCAGTATTTT.

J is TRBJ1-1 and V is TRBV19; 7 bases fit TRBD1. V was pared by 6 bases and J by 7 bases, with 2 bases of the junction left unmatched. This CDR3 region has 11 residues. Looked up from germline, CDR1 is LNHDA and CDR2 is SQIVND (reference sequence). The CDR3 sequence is CASSGQVEAFF. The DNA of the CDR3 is TGTGCCAGTAGCGGACAGGTTGAAGCTTTCTTT. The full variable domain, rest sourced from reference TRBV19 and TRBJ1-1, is DGGITQSPKYLFRKEGQNVTLSCEQNLNHDAMYWYRQDPGQGLRLIYYSQIVNDFQKGDIAEGYSVSREKKESFPLTVTSAQKNPTAFYLCASSGQVEAFFGQGTRLTVV.

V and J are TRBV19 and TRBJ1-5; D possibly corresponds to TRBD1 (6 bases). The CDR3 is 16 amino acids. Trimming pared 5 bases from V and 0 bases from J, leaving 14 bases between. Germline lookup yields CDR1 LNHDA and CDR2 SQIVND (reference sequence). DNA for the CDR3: TGTGCCAGTAGTTACGCCCCAGGGGATAGCAATCAGCCCCAGCATTTT. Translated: CASSYAPGDSNQPQHF.

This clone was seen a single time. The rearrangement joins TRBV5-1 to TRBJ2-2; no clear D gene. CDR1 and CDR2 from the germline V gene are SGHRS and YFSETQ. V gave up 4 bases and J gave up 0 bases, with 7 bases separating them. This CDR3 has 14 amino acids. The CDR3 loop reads CASSAPANTGELFF. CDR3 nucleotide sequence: TGCGCCAGCAGCGCACCGGCGAACACCGGGGAGCTGTTTTTT.

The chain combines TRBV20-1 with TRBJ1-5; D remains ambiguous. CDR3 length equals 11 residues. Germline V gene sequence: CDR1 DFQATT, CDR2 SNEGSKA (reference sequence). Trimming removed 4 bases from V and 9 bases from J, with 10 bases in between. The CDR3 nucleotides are TGCAGTGCTAAGGGAGCGACGCCCCAGCATTTT. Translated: CSAKGATPQHF.